A selection of T cell receptor beta chains follows, all from one sample in a study of T cells in Graves' hyperthyroidism and ophthalmopathy. MiXCR was run by TCRdb on the multiplex PCR reads, yielding one entry per CDR3 protein. The sample holds about 620,000 distinct CDR3 sequences, 15% to 20% seen once. The sequenced sample was blood. The receptors were sampled from a woman aged 25 to 39 with Graves' hyperthyroidism. The CDR3 runs from the conserved cysteine through the conserved F or W. The D gene is left open where the match is weak. Some rows have no size entry. The others give once, few or many, or a class for an expanded clone.

clone_size	v_call	j_call	d_call	cdr3_nt	cdr3_aa
few	TRBV11-3	TRBJ2-3	.	TGTGCCAGCAGCTTAGCGGCAGGGTCGGATACGCAGTATTTT	CASSLAAGSDTQYF
many	TRBV7-3	TRBJ2-3	TRBD2	TGTGCCAGCAGCCTCGCCGCGGGGGTGACTAGCACAGATACGCAGTATTTT	CASSLAAGVTSTDTQYF
few	TRBV7-9	TRBJ2-1	.	TGTGCCAGCCCGTTCCTGGACCTTCCCTCGGGGGATGAGCAGTTCTTC	CASPFLDLPSGDEQFF
many	TRBV11-2	TRBJ1-2	.	TGTGCCAGCACCCAAGAGGCGGTGGTCTATGGCTACACCTTC	CASTQEAVVYGYTF
few	TRBV30	TRBJ1-5	.	TGTGCCTGGAGTGTCCGAGGGTCGAAGAAAAAAAATCAGCCCCAGCATTTT	CAWSVRGSKKKNQPQHF
many	TRBV3-1	TRBJ2-5	.	TGTGCCAGCAGCCAAGAACACTTGGGGGGAGGCGAGACCCAGTACTTC	CASSQEHLGGGETQYF
few	TRBV27	TRBJ1-4	.	TGTGCCAGCGGCGCAACTAATGAAAAACTGTTTTTT	CASGATNEKLFF
many	TRBV20-1	TRBJ2-1	TRBD2	TGCAGTGCTGGCACCGGGACTAGCGGTAAAAATGAGCAGTTCTTC	CSAGTGTSGKNEQFF
.	TRBV25-1	TRBJ1-2	TRBD1	TGTGCCAGCAGTGGGGGTCAGGGGGCCTATGGCTACACCTTC	CASSGGQGAYGYTF
.	TRBV18	TRBJ2-1	TRBD2	TGTGCCAGCTCACCACTACGGACTAGCGGGAGGGCCAGACCCAGTGAGCAGTTCTTC	CASSPLRTSGRARPSEQFF
.	TRBV20-1	TRBJ2-1	TRBD2	TGCAGTGCAGTAGCGGGAGGGCAGTACAATGAGCAGTTCTTC	CSAVAGGQYNEQFF
many	TRBV6-1	TRBJ1-1	.	TGTGCCAGCAGTTCCCCTGTACAGGGGAACACTGAAGCTTTCTTT	CASSSPVQGNTEAFF
.	TRBV6-1	TRBJ2-1	TRBD2	TGTGCCAGCAGTGAAAGCGGGGGAAGAGATGAGCAGTTCTTC	CASSESGGRDEQFF
few	TRBV20-1	TRBJ1-5	TRBD1	TGCAGTGCTAGAGGGGACAGGGCGGAAAGGCATTTT	CSARGDRAERHF
.	TRBV10-3	TRBJ2-3	TRBD2	TGTGCCATCAGTGGGGCGCCGGCTAGCGGATCTAGCACAGATACGCAGTATTTT	CAISGAPASGSSTDTQYF
many	TRBV28	TRBJ2-5	TRBD1	TGTGCCAGCAGTCCCCGACAGGGAGTCCTACAAGAGACCCAGTACTTC	CASSPRQGVLQETQYF
few	TRBV20-1	TRBJ2-6	TRBD2	TGCAGTGCTAGAGATTTGGCGGGAGGGACCGGGGCCAACGTCCTGACTTTC	CSARDLAGGTGANVLTF
few	TRBV20-1	TRBJ2-2	.	TGCAGTGCTAGAGATCAAAGGGCCGGCGGGGAGCTGTTTTTT	CSARDQRAGGELFF
few	TRBV9	TRBJ2-3	TRBD2	TGTGCCAGCAAAGCGAACCCGGGACTAGCGGGAGTTTCAGATACGCAGTATTTT	CASKANPGLAGVSDTQYF
.	TRBV20-1	TRBJ2-3	TRBD2	TGCAGTGCTAGAGGTCACGCGGGAGGGCCCTCGGATACGCAGTATTTT	CSARGHAGGPSDTQYF
many	TRBV12-3/TRBV12-4	TRBJ2-7	.	TGTGCCAGCAGTCAACTAGCAACAGACGAGCAGTACTTC	CASSQLATDEQYF
many	TRBV29-1	TRBJ2-3	.	TGCAGCGTTGAAGGTGTAACTAGAACAGTGGGTACGCAGTATTTT	CSVEGVTRTVGTQYF
.	TRBV7-2	TRBJ2-7	TRBD2	TGTGCCAGCAGCCGCCCGGGACTAGCGGGAGCCTACTACGATGTGCAGTACTTC	CASSRPGLAGAYYDVQYF
many	TRBV7-2	TRBJ2-4	TRBD1	TGTGCCAGCAGCTTATCAGGGGGCGCGAGCAAAAACATTCAGTACTTC	CASSLSGGASKNIQYF
few	TRBV7-9	TRBJ2-1	.	TGTGCCAGCAGCCTTGGGACGCAAGAGCAGTTCTTC	CASSLGTQEQFF
few	TRBV10-3	TRBJ2-1	.	TGTGCCATCAGTGAGTCCTTAGCGAGGCAGTACAATGAGCAGTTCTTC	CAISESLARQYNEQFF
many	TRBV28	TRBJ2-7	.	TGTGCCAGCAGTTTCGCCCAGGGTTTAGCCTACGAGCAGTACTTC	CASSFAQGLAYEQYF
.	TRBV12-3/TRBV12-4	TRBJ2-6	.	TGTGCCAGCAGGACCGGCTCTGGGGCCAACGTCCTGACTTTC	CASRTGSGANVLTF
.	TRBV10-3	TRBJ1-2	.	TGTGCCATACCGGACGGTTGGGGTAATAACTATGGCTACACCTTC	CAIPDGWGNNYGYTF
many	TRBV5-1	TRBJ1-2	.	TGCGCCAGCAGCTTGGAGCTGGGGTATGGCTACACCTTC	CASSLELGYGYTF
many	TRBV20-1	TRBJ2-7	.	TGCAGTGCTGCAAAAACACAGGGTTCCTACGAGCAGTACTTC	CSAAKTQGSYEQYF